This T cell receptor beta chain originates from a study of identical twins. Using its own MiXCR run on the 5' RACE reads, TCRdb lists one record per CDR3 protein. The table shows 1.5 million to 2 million distinct CDR3 sequences, with under 35% occurring only once. V lost 0 bases to trimming and J lost 9 bases, with 18 bases between them. The CDR3 runs to 17 residues. This clonotype has more than one count but fewer than ten. This chain uses TRBV12-3 or TRBV12-4 with TRBJ1-6; a weak D match, TRBD1 (5 bases). This clonotype was obtained from a newborn girl in good health. The material sequenced was cord blood. For the CDR3, the DNA is TGTGCCAGCAGTTTAGCGCCCCCAGGGATTTTGAGTTCACCCCTCCACTTT. It is translated as CASSLAPPGILSSPLHF.